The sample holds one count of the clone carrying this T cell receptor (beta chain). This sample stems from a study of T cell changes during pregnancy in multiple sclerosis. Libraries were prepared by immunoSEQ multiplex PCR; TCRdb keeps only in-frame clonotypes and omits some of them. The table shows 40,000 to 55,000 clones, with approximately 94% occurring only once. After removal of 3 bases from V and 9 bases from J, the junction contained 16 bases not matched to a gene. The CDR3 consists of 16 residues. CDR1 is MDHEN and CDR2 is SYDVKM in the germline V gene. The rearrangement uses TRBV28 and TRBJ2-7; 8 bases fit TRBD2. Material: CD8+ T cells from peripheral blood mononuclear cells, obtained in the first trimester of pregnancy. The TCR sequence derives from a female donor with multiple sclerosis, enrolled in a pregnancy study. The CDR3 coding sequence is TGTGCCAGCAGTTTGGACGGGGGGGGCTTTGGGGACGGGCAGTACTTC. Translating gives CASSLDGGGFGDGQYF.